The 29 T cell receptor beta chains in this list originate from one sample, sequenced in a study of T cell changes during pregnancy in multiple sclerosis. Assay used: immunoSEQ multiplex PCR; TCRdb lists only in-frame clones, some missing. Found here are under 85,000 clones, roughly 91% of them singletons; the top ten hold roughly 0.29%. Sequenced material: CD4+ T cells from peripheral blood mononuclear cells, taken in the third trimester of pregnancy. Receptors were obtained from a female donor in good health, enrolled as a control in a pregnancy study.

This chain joins TRBV11-2 and TRBJ2-3; 15 nucleotides align to TRBD2. CDR3 length equals 18 residues. Germline values: CDR1 SGHAT, CDR2 FQNNGV. J lost 0 bases, V lost 5 bases, and 6 bases had no gene match. CDR3 residues: CASSKGTSGGRSTDTQYF. DNA for the CDR3: TGTGCCAGCAGCAAAGGGACTAGCGGGGGGCGCAGCACAGATACGCAGTATTTT.

The chain is built from TRBV18 and TRBJ1-1; 8 bases align to TRBD1. Germline V gives CDR1 KGHSH, CDR2 LQKENI. The CDR3 is 16 amino acids. With V trimmed by 0 bases and J by 1 base, 4 bases remained unmatched. The CDR3 loop is CASSPPGQGRNTEAFF. For the CDR3, the DNA is TGTGCCAGCTCACCACCTGGACAGGGAAGGAACACTGAAGCTTTCTTT.

This chain links TRBV7-9 with TRBJ1-2, with D possibly TRBD1 on 6 matching bases. V was trimmed by 5 bases and J by 8 bases, leaving 15 bases between them. CDR1 and CDR2 from the germline V gene are SEHNR and FQNEAQ (reference sequence). The CDR3 covers 13 residues. DNA for the CDR3: TGTGCCAGCAGCCCTGCGGCAGGGGTCGGCTACACCTTC. Translated, it gives CASSPAAGVGYTF.

This clone has just one count. The chain joins TRBV30 to TRBJ2-3; D perhaps matches TRBD2 (5 bases). Germline V CDR1 and CDR2: GTSNPN, SVGIG (reference sequence). The V end was cut by 0 bases, the J end by 1 base, with 11 bases between. This CDR3 contains 15 residues. CDR3 coding DNA: TGTGCCTGGAGTGTGGGTAGCGCGCGCACAGATACGCAGTATTTT. Translation gives CAWSVGSARTDTQYF.

This chain connects TRBV7-9 to TRBJ1-5, with D possibly TRBD1 on 5 matching bases. Looked up from germline, CDR1 is SEHNR and CDR2 is FQNEAQ (reference sequence). The CDR3 covers 16 residues. Between the trimmed V and J ends, which lost 2 bases and 6 bases, there was a span of 17 bases. CDR3 DNA: TGTGCCAGCAGCTTACACAGGCCGGGAGTGGGTCAGCCCCAGCATTTT. Its protein is CASSLHRPGVGQPQHF.

V and J are TRBV5-1 and TRBJ2-1, with 7 bases aligning to TRBD1. Trimming at V came to 6 bases and at J to 11 bases, leaving 23 bases not matched to a gene. The CDR3 is 17 residues long. Germline CDR1 reads SGHRS; CDR2 reads YFSETQ. The CDR3 sequence: CASTTMGQRVYNEQQFF. In nucleotides, the CDR3 is TGCGCCAGCACCACCATGGGACAGAGAGTTTACAATGAGCAGCAGTTCTTC.

V and J are TRBV19 and TRBJ1-5; D remains unclear. V lost 6 bases, J lost 4 bases, and 16 bases lay in between. CDR1 and CDR2 from the germline V gene are LNHDA and SQIVND (reference sequence). This CDR3 region has 15 residues. CDR3 amino acids: CASSYLPRANQPQHF. Written as DNA, the CDR3 is TGTGCCAGTAGCTACCTGCCGCGAGCGAATCAGCCCCAGCATTTT.

The chain links TRBV2 to TRBJ1-4; D may be TRBD1 (6 bases). CDR1 and CDR2 from the germline V gene are SNHLY and FYNNEI. CDR3 length: 15 residues. The V end lost 6 bases, the J end lost 3 bases, and 14 bases lay between the germline ends. The CDR3, as DNA: TGTGCCAGCAGGGGGGAAGGACAGCCTAATGAAAAACTGTTTTTT. Its protein product is CASRGEGQPNEKLFF.

This clone was seen just once. The chain uses TRBV11-2 and TRBJ2-5, with unresolved D. Trimming shortened V by 1 base and J by 1 base, and 7 bases separated the two germline ends. The CDR3 runs to 14 residues. Per germline, CDR1 SGHAT and CDR2 FQNNGV. CDR3 nucleotides: TGTGCCAGCAGCTTAGGGGCGTTCCAAGAGACCCAGTACTTC. Its protein is CASSLGAFQETQYF. Together with reference TRBV11-2 and TRBJ2-5, the CDR3 gives the full variable domain: EAGVAQSPRYKIIEKRQSVAFWCNPISGHATLYWYQQILGQGPKLLIQFQNNGVVDDSQLPKDRFSAERLKGVDSTLKIQPAKLEDSAVYLCASSLGAFQETQYFGPGTRLLVL.

The genes are TRBV5-4 and TRBJ1-2; unclear D gene. In germline, CDR1 is SGHNT, CDR2 YYREEE (reference sequence). Deletions cut 0 bases from V and 2 bases from J, with 8 bases between. CDR3 size: 14 residues. The CDR3 here is CASSLGSQNYGYTF. CDR3 DNA: TGTGCCAGCAGCTTGGGGAGTCAAAACTATGGCTACACCTTC. Full variable domain (remainder filled in from reference TRBV5-4 and TRBJ1-2): ETGVTQSPTHLIKTRGQQVTLRCSSQSGHNTVSWYQQALGQGPQFIFQYYREEENGRGNFPPRFSGLQFPNYSSELNVNALELDDSALYLCASSLGSQNYGYTFGSGTRLTVV.

This clone has only one observation. The rearrangement joins TRBV30 to TRBJ1-2; 10 nucleotides line up with TRBD1. Trimming at V came to 4 bases and at J to 8 bases, leaving 10 bases not matched to a gene. CDR3 length equals 14 residues. Germline-derived CDR1 and CDR2 are GTSNPN and SVGIG (reference sequence). CDR3 bases: TGTGCCTGGACCCTCGGACAGGGGGTAAGGGGCTACACCTTC. Its protein product is CAWTLGQGVRGYTF. Drawing the rest from reference TRBV30 and TRBJ1-2, the complete variable domain is SQTIHQWPATLVQPVGSPLSLECTVEGTSNPNLYWYRQAAGRGLQLLFYSVGIGQISSEVPQNLSASRPQDRQFILSSKKLLLSDSGFYLCAWTLGQGVRGYTFGSGTRLTVV.

V gene TRBV7-3 combines with J gene TRBJ1-2; D perhaps matches TRBD1 (6 bases). The V gene's germline CDR1 is SGHTA and CDR2 FQGTGA. The germline V and J ends were trimmed by 4 bases and 2 bases, with 14 bases remaining between them. CDR3 length: 15 residues. Written as DNA, the CDR3 is TGTGCCAGCAGCTCTTCCGGGACACCCAACTATGGCTACACCTTC. It translates to CASSSSGTPNYGYTF.

V usage is TRBV29-1 and J usage is TRBJ1-4; D might be TRBD1 (5 bases). V lost 6 bases to trimming and J lost 7 bases, with 6 bases between them. This CDR3 is built from 10 residues. Germline CDR1 SQVTM, CDR2 ANQGSEA. The DNA of the CDR3 is TGCAGCGTGGGGGGTGAAAAACTGTTTTTT. Translating it yields CSVGGEKLFF.

The CDR3 bases are TGTGCCAGCAGCTTAATGTCCGACACTGAAGCTTTCTTT. Amino acids: CASSLMSDTEAFF. V is TRBV7-3 and J is TRBJ1-1; D is ambiguous. The germline gives CDR1 SGHTA, CDR2 FQGTGA. V was shortened by 1 base and J by 3 bases, with 6 bases between the two germline ends. The CDR3 is 13 residues long.

V usage is TRBV19 and J usage is TRBJ1-2; TRBD1 matches at 10 bases. The CDR3 covers 13 residues. The trim removed 4 bases at V and 6 bases at J, leaving 2 bases unmatched. Germline CDR1 reads LNHDA; CDR2 reads SQIVND (reference sequence). The CDR3 nucleotides are TGTGCCAGTAGTAAGGGGACAGGGGATGGCTACACCTTC. This encodes CASSKGTGDGYTF.

The chain employs TRBV7-9 and TRBJ1-6; no clear D gene. Looked up from germline, CDR1 is SEHNR and CDR2 is FQNEAQ (reference sequence). Trimming stripped 5 bases from V and 10 bases from J, with 9 bases between. The length of the CDR3 is 12 residues. The CDR3 sequence: CASSPTSSPLHF. The CDR3 nucleotides are TGTGCCAGCAGCCCCACTTCCTCACCCCTCCACTTT.

This clone occurred once. This rearrangement joins TRBV5-1 to TRBJ1-4; no clear D. The V gene lost 0 bases and the J gene lost 0 bases, with 9 bases spanning the gap. CDR1 and CDR2 from the germline V gene are SGHRS and YFSETQ. There are 16 residues in the CDR3. CDR3 DNA: TGCGCCAGCAGCTTGGATGTCAGTGCAACTAATGAAAAACTGTTTTTT. Translated, it gives CASSLDVSATNEKLFF. Together with reference TRBV5-1 and TRBJ1-4, the CDR3 gives the full variable domain: KAGVTQTPRYLIKTRGQQVTLSCSPISGHRSVSWYQQTPGQGLQFLFEYFSETQRNKGNFPGRFSGRQFSNSRSEMNVSTLELGDSALYLCASSLDVSATNEKLFFGSGTQLSVL.

The rearrangement links TRBV19 to TRBJ2-1, with TRBD2 identical over 15 bases. Germline V CDR1 and CDR2: LNHDA, SQIVND (reference sequence). V lost 8 bases, J lost 13 bases, and 6 bases stayed unmatched. The CDR3 covers 13 residues. The CDR3 DNA is TGTGCCAGTGAGGGACTAGCGGGGGGTACCCAGTTCTTC. Amino acids: CASEGLAGGTQFF.

The V call is TRBV25-1, the J call TRBJ1-1; 11 bases are a match to TRBD1. CDR3 size: 14 residues. CDR1 MGHDK and CDR2 SYGVNS come from the germline V gene. The ends lost 4 bases at V and 4 bases at J; junction bases unmatched: 2. The DNA for the CDR3 is TGTGCCAGCAGTGGGGACAGGGGGAGCACTGAAGCTTTCTTT. This translates into CASSGDRGSTEAFF.

The chain carries TRBV14 and TRBJ2-2; the D is unclear. Germline loops: CDR1 SGHDN, CDR2 FVKESK. CDR3 size: 13 residues. Trimming left V 5 bases short and J 6 bases short, with 10 bases between. As DNA, the CDR3 is TGTGCCAGCAGCTACTTTGGGCCCGGGGAGCTGTTTTTT. Translating it yields CASSYFGPGELFF.

The V and J genes are TRBV7-8 and TRBJ2-3; D perhaps matches TRBD2 (5 bases). Trimming cost V 6 bases and J 0 bases, with 16 bases left between them. This CDR3 comprises 16 residues. Germline CDR1 and CDR2: SGHVS and FQNEAQ. The CDR3 nucleotides are TGTGCCAGCAGTTCCCCTGACACGGGAAGCACAGATACGCAGTATTTT. Residues: CASSSPDTGSTDTQYF.

This chain joins TRBV2 and TRBJ1-4; TRBD1 might be the D (5 bases). The germline gives CDR1 SNHLY, CDR2 FYNNEI. The CDR3 sequence is 11 residues long. V was clipped by 6 bases and J by 12 bases, with 11 bases between them. The CDR3 region has the DNA TGTGCCAGCAGCCCCAGGGAGGAACTGTTTTTT. It is translated as CASSPREELFF.

This sequence joins TRBV30 and TRBJ1-4; D remains unclear. Trimming shortened V by 2 bases and J by 0 bases, and 16 bases separated the two germline ends. Germline CDR1 is GTSNPN and CDR2 is SVGIG (reference sequence). The CDR3 is 17 amino acids. The CDR3 reads CAWSRTRTAPTNEKLFF. The CDR3 DNA reads as TGTGCCTGGAGTAGAACGCGGACTGCACCAACTAATGAAAAACTGTTTTTT.

The genes are TRBV10-3 and TRBJ2-7, with 8 bases matching TRBD1. Trimming took 6 bases from V and 2 from J; bases not matched to a gene: 6. CDR1 and CDR2 from the germline V gene are ENHRY and SYGVKD. The CDR3 sequence is 14 residues long. CDR3 coding DNA: TGTGCCATCAGAGGGACAGGACCTACCTACGAGCAGTACTTC. It codes for CAIRGTGPTYEQYF.

The chain carries TRBV4-1 and TRBJ2-7, with TRBD2 matching over 9 bases. The junction had 5 bases not matched to a gene; V was cut back by 0 bases and J by 2 bases. From germline, CDR1 is MGHRA and CDR2 YSYEKL. The CDR3 contains 16 residues. In nucleotides, the CDR3 is TGCGCCAGCAGCCAAGAGTGGCGGGGGGGAGCCTACGAGCAGTACTTC. Translating it yields CASSQEWRGGAYEQYF.

This rearrangement joins TRBV7-2 to TRBJ2-3; possibly TRBD2 for D (5 bases). Per the germline V gene, CDR1 is SGHTA and CDR2 is FQGNSA. V shed 4 bases and J shed 1 base, with 9 bases lying between them. The CDR3 runs to 14 residues. This CDR3 reads CASSSRTGTDTQYF. CDR3 DNA: TGTGCCAGCAGCTCCCGGACTGGCACAGATACGCAGTATTTT.

The rearrangement uses TRBV5-4 and TRBJ1-2, with D maybe TRBD1 (5 bases). The V gene lost 1 base and the J gene lost 4 bases, with 11 bases spanning the gap. Germline V gene lookup returns CDR1 SGHNT and CDR2 YYREEE (reference sequence). The CDR3 runs 14 residues. The CDR3 coding sequence is TGTGCCAGCAGCTTGTCAAGGGGAAGCTATGGCTACACCTTC. Its protein product is CASSLSRGSYGYTF.

This chain uses TRBV28 with TRBJ1-2, with 7 bases fitting TRBD1. This CDR3 region has 15 residues. V was pared by 1 base and J by 8 bases, with 10 bases of the junction left unmatched. The germline CDR1 and CDR2 sequences are MDHEN and SYDVKM. The CDR3 DNA follows: TGTGCCAGCAGTTTATCCCCCAGGGGGTGGGGGGGCTACACCTTC. The encoded protein is CASSLSPRGWGGYTF.

In DNA form, the CDR3 reads TGTGCCAGCAGTGACTCGAGTAGGGGCGCGGGGACTGAAGCTTTCTTT. This gives the protein CASSDSSRGAGTEAFF. The chain employs TRBV6-4 and TRBJ1-1, with a tentative D call TRBD1 (5 bases). The CDR3 runs 16 residues. Per germline, CDR1 MRHNA and CDR2 SNTAGT. V gave up 0 bases and J gave up 5 bases, with 16 bases separating them.